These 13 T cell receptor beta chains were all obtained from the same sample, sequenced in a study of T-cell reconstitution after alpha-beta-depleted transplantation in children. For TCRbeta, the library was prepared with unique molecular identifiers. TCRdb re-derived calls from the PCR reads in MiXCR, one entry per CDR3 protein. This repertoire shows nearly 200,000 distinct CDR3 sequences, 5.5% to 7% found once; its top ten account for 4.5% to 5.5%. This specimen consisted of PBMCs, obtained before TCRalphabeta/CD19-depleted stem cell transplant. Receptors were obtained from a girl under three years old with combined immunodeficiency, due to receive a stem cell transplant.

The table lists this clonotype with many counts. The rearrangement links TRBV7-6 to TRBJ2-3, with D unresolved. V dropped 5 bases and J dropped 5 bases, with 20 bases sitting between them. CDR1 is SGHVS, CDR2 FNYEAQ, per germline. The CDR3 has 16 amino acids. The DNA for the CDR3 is TGTGCCAGCAGCCCAATTCAATTACTGGCCGAAGATACGCAGTATTTT. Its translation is CASSPIQLLAEDTQYF.

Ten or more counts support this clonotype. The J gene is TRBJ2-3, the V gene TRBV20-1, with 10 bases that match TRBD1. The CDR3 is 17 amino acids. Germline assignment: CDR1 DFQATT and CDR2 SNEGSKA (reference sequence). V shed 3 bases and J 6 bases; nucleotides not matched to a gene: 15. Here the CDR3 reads CSARNLRDRGRWDTQYF. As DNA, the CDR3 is TGCAGTGCTAGGAACCTTCGGGACAGGGGCAGGTGGGATACGCAGTATTTT.

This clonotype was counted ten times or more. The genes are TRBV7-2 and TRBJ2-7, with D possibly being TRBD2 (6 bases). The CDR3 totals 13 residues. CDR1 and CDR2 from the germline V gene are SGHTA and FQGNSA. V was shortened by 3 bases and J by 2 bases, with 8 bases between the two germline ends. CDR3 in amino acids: CASSFRETYEQYF. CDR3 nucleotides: TGTGCCAGCAGCTTCCGGGAGACCTACGAGCAGTACTTC.

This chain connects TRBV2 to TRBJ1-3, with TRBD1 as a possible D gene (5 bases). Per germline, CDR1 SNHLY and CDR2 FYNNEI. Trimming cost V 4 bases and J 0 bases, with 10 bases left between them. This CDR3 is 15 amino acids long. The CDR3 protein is CASSGSGTSGNTIYF. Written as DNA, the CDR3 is TGTGCCAGCAGTGGCTCAGGGACCTCTGGAAACACCATATATTTT.

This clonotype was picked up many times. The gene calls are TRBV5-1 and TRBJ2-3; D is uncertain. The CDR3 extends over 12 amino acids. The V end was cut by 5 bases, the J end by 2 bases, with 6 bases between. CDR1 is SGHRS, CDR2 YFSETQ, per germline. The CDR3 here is CASRAYTDTQYF. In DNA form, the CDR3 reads TGCGCCAGCAGGGCTTACACAGATACGCAGTATTTT.

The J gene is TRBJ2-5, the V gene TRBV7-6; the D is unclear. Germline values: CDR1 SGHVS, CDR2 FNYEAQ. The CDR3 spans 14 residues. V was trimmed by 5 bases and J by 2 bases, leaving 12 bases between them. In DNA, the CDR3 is TGTGCCAGCAGCCCGCCCGGTGGGCAAGAGACCCAGTACTTC. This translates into CASSPPGGQETQYF.

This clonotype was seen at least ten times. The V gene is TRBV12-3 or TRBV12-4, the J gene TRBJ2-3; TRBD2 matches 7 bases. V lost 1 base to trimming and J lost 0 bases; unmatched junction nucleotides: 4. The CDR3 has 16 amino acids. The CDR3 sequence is CASSLGVSGSTDTQYF. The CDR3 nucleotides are TGTGCCAGCAGTTTAGGAGTTAGCGGGAGCACAGATACGCAGTATTTT.

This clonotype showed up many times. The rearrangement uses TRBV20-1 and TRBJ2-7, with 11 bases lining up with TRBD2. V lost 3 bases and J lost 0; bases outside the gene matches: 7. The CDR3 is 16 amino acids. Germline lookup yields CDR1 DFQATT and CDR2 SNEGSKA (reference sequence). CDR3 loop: CSARAPLAGVSYEQYF. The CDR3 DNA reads TGCAGTGCTAGGGCACCACTAGCGGGAGTCTCCTACGAGCAGTACTTC.

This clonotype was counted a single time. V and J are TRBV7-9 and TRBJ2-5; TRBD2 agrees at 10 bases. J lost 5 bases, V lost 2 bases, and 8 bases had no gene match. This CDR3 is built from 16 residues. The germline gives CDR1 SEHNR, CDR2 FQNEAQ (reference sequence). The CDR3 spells CASSLLGGLAAETQYF. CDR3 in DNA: TGTGCCAGCAGCTTATTAGGAGGACTAGCGGCCGAGACCCAGTACTTC.

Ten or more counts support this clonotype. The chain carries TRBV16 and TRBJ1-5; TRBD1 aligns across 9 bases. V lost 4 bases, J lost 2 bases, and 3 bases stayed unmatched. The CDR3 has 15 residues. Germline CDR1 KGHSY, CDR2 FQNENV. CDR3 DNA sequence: TGTGCCAGCAGCCCATGGACAGGGGGCAATCAGCCCCAGCATTTT. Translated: CASSPWTGGNQPQHF. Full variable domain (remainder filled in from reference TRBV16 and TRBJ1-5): GEEVAQTPKHLVRGEGQKAKLYCAPIKGHSYVFWYQQVLKNEFKFLISFQNENVFDETGMPKERFSAKCLPNSPCSLEIQATKLEDSAVYFCASSPWTGGNQPQHFGDGTRLSIL.

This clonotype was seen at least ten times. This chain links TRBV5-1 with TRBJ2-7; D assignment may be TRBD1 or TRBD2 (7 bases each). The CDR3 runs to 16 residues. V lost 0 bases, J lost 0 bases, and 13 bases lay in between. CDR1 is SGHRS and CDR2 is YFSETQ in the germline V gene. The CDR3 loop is CASSLDRGGGSYEQYF. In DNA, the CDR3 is TGCGCCAGCAGCTTGGACAGGGGAGGGGGCTCCTACGAGCAGTACTTC.

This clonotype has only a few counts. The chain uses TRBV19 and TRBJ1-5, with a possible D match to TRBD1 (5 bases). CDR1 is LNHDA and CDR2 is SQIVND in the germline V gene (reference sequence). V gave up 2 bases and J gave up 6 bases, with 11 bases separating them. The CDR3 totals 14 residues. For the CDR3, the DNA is TGTGCCAGTAGTATACTCCAGGGTCGTCAGCCCCAGCATTTT. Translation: CASSILQGRQPQHF. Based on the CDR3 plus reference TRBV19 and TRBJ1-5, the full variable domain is DGGITQSPKYLFRKEGQNVTLSCEQNLNHDAMYWYRQDPGQGLRLIYYSQIVNDFQKGDIAEGYSVSREKKESFPLTVTSAQKNPTAFYLCASSILQGRQPQHFGDGTRLSIL.

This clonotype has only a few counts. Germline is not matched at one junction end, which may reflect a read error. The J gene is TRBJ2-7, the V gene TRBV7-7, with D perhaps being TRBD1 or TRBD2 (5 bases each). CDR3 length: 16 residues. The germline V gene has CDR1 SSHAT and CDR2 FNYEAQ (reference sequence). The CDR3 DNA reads TGTGCTAGCAGCTTTTTATTCGGGGCCATCTCCTACGAGCAGTACTTC. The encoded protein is CASSFLFGAISYEQYF.